This T cell receptor (beta chain) comes out of a study of CD8+CD57+ T cells in acquired aplastic anemia. V was pared by 6 bases and J by 1 base, with 10 bases between. CDR1 is LNHDA and CDR2 is SQIVND in the germline V gene (reference sequence). There are 13 residues in the CDR3. CD8+CD57+ cell expansion had been shown by flow cytometry in patients chosen for sequencing. Findings of the study overall: Sharing between patients and controls was observed for roughly 30 CD8+ CDR3 sequences. Levels of CD8+ Simpson's diversity were not significantly distinct in patients versus controls.

TCR beta VDJ and CDR3 profiles were obtained from a genomic DNA template. TCRdb re-derived calls from the reads in MiXCR, one entry per CDR3 protein. The sample holds approximately 150,000 distinct CDR3 sequences, 40% to 55% seen once. In regard to this clonotype: Its antigen is as yet unknown.

The chain is built from TRBV19 and TRBJ2-7; unclear D gene. The receptor's source is a human donor with aplastic anemia. The sequencing sample was made of sorted CD4+, CD8+, or CD8+CD57+ T cells (not recorded which) from PBMCs. The CDR3 is CASRPTGSYEQYF. DNA for the CDR3: TGTGCCAGTAGGCCGACTGGTTCCTACGAGCAGTACTTC.